This TCR beta chain was recovered during a study of T-cell memory formation after mild COVID-19. This CDR3 comprises 15 residues. Germline values: CDR1 SGHTA, CDR2 FQGNSA. Trimming took 3 bases from V and 1 from J, leaving 11 bases between them. Sample barcodes and UMIs were carried by the TCR alpha and TCR beta cDNA libraries that 5'RACE generated with constant-segment primers. TCRdb recomputed calls from the 5' RACE reads with MiXCR, one row per CDR3 protein. The sample carries 190,000 or so distinct CDR3 sequences, about 11% recorded once. This chain connects TRBV7-2 to TRBJ2-3; the D is unclear. Material for sequencing was PBMCs or a T cell subset sorted from them (not recorded which). This TCR was recovered from a man aged 18 to 29 who had mild COVID-19 (a few samples of this study predate the infection). Cell type and time point are not known. The CDR3 region is CASSLGSLGTDTQYF. CDR3 DNA: TGTGCCAGCAGCTTGGGCTCTCTGGGCACAGATACGCAGTATTTT.